Listed below are T cell receptor beta chains from one sample, sequenced in a study of blood T cell repertoires in COVID-19. Assay: immunoSEQ multiplex PCR; the TCRdb copy retains only in-frame clones and omits some. The sample yields roughly 200,000 clones, approximately 89% seen once. Material for sequencing was PBMCs or T cells enriched from blood (not recorded which). The receptors originated from a woman aged 40 to 50 with acute COVID-19. The CDR3 runs from the conserved cysteine through the conserved F or W. Fields, in order: CDR3 protein, CDR3 DNA, clone size, D gene, J gene, V gene. A D gene is named only where the DNA matches it firmly. Expanded clones are given a class, and other clones once, few, many or no size at all.

CDR3: CATSRERTGGNHEQFF; DNA: TGTGCCACCAGCAGAGAGCGGACAGGGGGTAACCATGAGCAGTTCTTC; size: .; D: TRBD1; J: TRBJ2-1; V: TRBV15
CDR3: CASSSTGFNQPQHF; DNA: TGTGCCAGCAGTTCGACAGGATTCAATCAGCCCCAGCATTTT; size: .; D: .; J: TRBJ1-5; V: TRBV6-5
CDR3: CASSLGTGRRSQYF; DNA: TGCGCCAGCAGCTTAGGGACAGGTCGTCGGTCGCAGTATTTT; size: .; D: TRBD1; J: TRBJ2-3; V: TRBV5-1
CDR3: CASSESPSGGRDEQFF; DNA: TGTGCCAGCAGCGAGTCCCCTAGCGGGGGGCGAGATGAGCAGTTCTTC; size: .; D: TRBD2; J: TRBJ2-1; V: TRBV11-1
CDR3: CASSPLAGGPGNEQFF; DNA: TGTGCCAGCAGTCCCCTAGCGGGGGGGCCGGGCAATGAGCAGTTCTTC; size: .; D: TRBD2; J: TRBJ2-1; V: TRBV27
CDR3: CASSELAGPSYEQYF; DNA: TGTGCCAGCAGTGAACTAGCGGGACCATCCTACGAGCAGTACTTC; size: .; D: TRBD2; J: TRBJ2-7; V: TRBV6-1
CDR3: CASSRSTATNEKLFF; DNA: TGCGCCAGCAGCCGGTCGACAGCGACTAATGAAAAACTGTTTTTT; size: once; D: .; J: TRBJ1-4; V: TRBV4-3
CDR3: CASSLGLAGGRSSYNEQFF; DNA: TGTGCCAGTAGTCTCGGACTAGCGGGAGGACGGAGCTCCTACAATGAGCAGTTCTTC; size: .; D: TRBD2; J: TRBJ2-1; V: TRBV19
CDR3: CASSEGGSGGANTGELFF; DNA: TGTGCCAGCAGTGAAGGGGGTAGCGGGGGAGCAAACACCGGGGAGCTGTTTTTT; size: .; D: TRBD2; J: TRBJ2-2; V: TRBV2
CDR3: CASPGSFHSYYEQYF; DNA: TGTGCCAGCCCCGGGAGCTTTCATTCGTACTACGAGCAGTACTTC; size: .; D: .; J: TRBJ2-7; V: TRBV7-3
CDR3: CASSGVRGQETQYF; DNA: TGTGCCAGCAGTGGGGTGCGGGGCCAAGAGACCCAGTACTTC; size: .; D: .; J: TRBJ2-5; V: TRBV5-4
CDR3: CASSFSGGGTDTQYF; DNA: TGTGCCAGCAGTTTCAGCGGGGGAGGCACAGATACGCAGTATTTT; size: .; D: TRBD2; J: TRBJ2-3; V: TRBV27
CDR3: CASSVAGGPVPGELFF; DNA: TGTGCCAGCAGTGTAGCGGGAGGGCCGGTCCCCGGGGAGCTGTTTTTT; size: .; D: TRBD2; J: TRBJ2-2; V: TRBV2
CDR3: CASSQDLMVRDTQYF; DNA: TGCGCCAGCAGCCAAGATCTTATGGTTAGAGATACGCAGTATTTT; size: .; D: .; J: TRBJ2-3; V: TRBV4-3
CDR3: CASSQDLGGRRLDEQFF; DNA: TGTGCCAGCAGCCAAGATCTGGGGGGGCGGAGGTTGGATGAGCAGTTCTTC; size: .; D: .; J: TRBJ2-1; V: TRBV4-2
CDR3: CASSLDPGQGNTEAFF; DNA: TGTGCCAGCAGCTTAGACCCGGGACAGGGGAACACTGAAGCTTTCTTT; size: few; D: TRBD1; J: TRBJ1-1; V: TRBV11-2
CDR3: CASGLGRPFSGNTIYF; DNA: TGTGCTAGTGGTTTGGGGAGACCTTTTTCAGGAAACACCATATATTTT; size: .; D: .; J: TRBJ1-3; V: TRBV12-5
CDR3: CASSTTTGFEQYF; DNA: TGTGCCAGTAGTACCACGACAGGGTTTGAGCAGTACTTC; size: .; D: TRBD1; J: TRBJ2-7; V: TRBV19
CDR3: CASSRATGSYGYTF; DNA: TGTGCCAGCAGCCGTGCCACAGGAAGCTATGGCTACACCTTC; size: .; D: .; J: TRBJ1-2; V: TRBV5-4
CDR3: CASSVGNRKFDTQYF; DNA: TGTGCCAGCAGCGTAGGGAACAGGAAGTTTGATACGCAGTATTTT; size: .; D: .; J: TRBJ2-3; V: TRBV9
CDR3: CASSQGLAGAYEQFF; DNA: TGCGCCAGCAGCCAGGGACTAGCGGGAGCCTATGAGCAGTTCTTC; size: .; D: TRBD2; J: TRBJ2-1; V: TRBV4-1
CDR3: CASSLRGSGADTQYF; DNA: TGTGCCAGCAGCTTGAGGGGTAGTGGGGCAGATACGCAGTATTTT; size: .; D: .; J: TRBJ2-3; V: TRBV5-4
CDR3: CATMYKGGTEAFF; DNA: TGTGCCACCATGTATAAAGGGGGTACTGAAGCTTTCTTT; size: .; D: .; J: TRBJ1-1; V: TRBV15